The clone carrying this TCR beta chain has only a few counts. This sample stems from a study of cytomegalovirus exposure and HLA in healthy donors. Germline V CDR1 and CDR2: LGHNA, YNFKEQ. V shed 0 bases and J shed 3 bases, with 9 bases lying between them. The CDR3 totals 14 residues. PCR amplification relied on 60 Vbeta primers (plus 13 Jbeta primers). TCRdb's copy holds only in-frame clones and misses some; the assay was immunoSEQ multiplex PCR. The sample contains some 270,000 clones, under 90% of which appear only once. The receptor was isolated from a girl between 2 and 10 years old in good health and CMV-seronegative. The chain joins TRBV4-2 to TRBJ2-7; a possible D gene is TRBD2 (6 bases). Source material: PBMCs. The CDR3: CASSQEMRDYEQYF. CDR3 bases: TGTGCCAGCAGCCAAGAAATGCGGGACTACGAGCAGTACTTC.